This TCR beta chain was recovered during a study of T cells expressing NK-cell markers. Study information: It was sorted CD3+CD56+NKG2C+, CD3+CD56+NKG2C- and CD3+CD56-NKG2C+ T cells that supplied the TCR beta repertoires. The study sequenced eight donors, seven HCMV-seropositive and one seronegative. General study points: Six donors carried dominant NKG2C+ clonotypes that made up roughly 1.0-7.0% of their CD8+ T cells. Specificity for HCMV among expanded NKG2C+ T cell clones was not established.

Points on this clonotype: Its antigen is as yet unknown.

From the 5' RACE reads, TCRdb lists one entry per CDR3 protein and no DNA. In total, the table holds some 410,000 distinct CDR3 sequences. This CDR3 has 13 residues. Germline V CDR1 and CDR2: DFQATT, SNEGSKA (reference sequence). The sequencing sample was made of blood T cells: a sorted CD56 or NKG2C T cell subset, CD4+ or CD8+ T cells, or bulk PBMC T cells (not recorded which). This TCR derives from a woman aged 18-70 years in good health. This chain joins TRBV20-1 and TRBJ2-7. The CDR3 sequence: CSARGSEAYEQYF.